This T cell receptor (beta chain) is from a study of vaccination effects on CD4 cells after COVID-19. Across the whole study: Post-vaccine draws lagged the second dose by a median of 72 days.

Per the germline V gene, CDR1 is MGHDK and CDR2 is SYGVNS. Trimming stripped 4 bases from V and 9 bases from J, with 15 bases between. This CDR3 spans 13 amino acids. Expansion of antigen-specific CD4+ T cells with viral peptide pools was carried out by the ViraFEST assay before sequencing. At the end of about 9 days of culture, CD4+ T cells were isolated. Of the BNT162b2 and mRNA-1273 vaccines, participants received two doses of one or the other. Vaccine recipients, nucleocapsid antibody negative, had no prior SARS-CoV-2 infection. The sample holds a few counts of this clone. The antigen is not known. Sequenced by immunoSEQ multiplex PCR; TCRdb stores in-frame clones only, minus some. Found here are tens of thousands of clones, roughly 71% of them singletons; the top ten hold 15% to 20%. Study results and caveats: Marked clonal contraction of both clone types appeared late after vaccination.

Material: CD4+ T cells from PBMCs cultured with HCoV-OC43 spike peptides, obtained after COVID-19 vaccination. Regarding subset: HCoV-OC43 spike overlapping peptide pool stimulation. V usage is TRBV25-1 and J usage is TRBJ1-1; tentatively, D is TRBD1 (6 bases). This receptor was identified in a human donor who received a COVID-19 vaccine. The CDR3: CASSVAGQNKAFF. CDR3 DNA sequence: TGTGCCAGCAGTGTGGCCGGACAGAATAAAGCTTTCTTT.